This TCR beta chain stems from a study of blood T cell repertoires in COVID-19. Sequencing used immunoSEQ multiplex PCR; TCRdb keeps in-frame clones, though not all of them. The table records hundreds of thousands of clones, more than 80% of them present only once. Sequencing used peripheral blood. The clonotype comes from a woman aged 80 or over with acute or convalescent COVID-19.

CDR3 amino acids: CASSSGTVFEKLFF. The DNA of the CDR3 is TGTGCCAGCAGCTCCGGGACAGTGTTTGAAAAACTGTTTTTT. The chain couples TRBV5-6 to TRBJ1-4, with 7 bases fitting TRBD1. Germline lookup yields CDR1 SGHDT and CDR2 YYEEEE. Trimming cost V 3 bases and J 7 bases; bases outside gene matches: 6. This CDR3 is built from 14 residues.